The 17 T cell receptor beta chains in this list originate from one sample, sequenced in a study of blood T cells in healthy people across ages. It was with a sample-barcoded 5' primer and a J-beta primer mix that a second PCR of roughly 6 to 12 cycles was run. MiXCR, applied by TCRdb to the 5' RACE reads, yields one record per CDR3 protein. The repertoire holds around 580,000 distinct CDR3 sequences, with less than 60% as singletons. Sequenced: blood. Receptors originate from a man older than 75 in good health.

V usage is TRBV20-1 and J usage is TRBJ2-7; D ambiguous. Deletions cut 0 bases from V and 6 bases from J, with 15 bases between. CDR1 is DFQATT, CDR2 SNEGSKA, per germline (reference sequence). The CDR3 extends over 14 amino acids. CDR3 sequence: CSARDGAGPGEQYF. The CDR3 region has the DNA TGCAGTGCTAGAGATGGAGCAGGACCGGGCGAGCAGTACTTC.

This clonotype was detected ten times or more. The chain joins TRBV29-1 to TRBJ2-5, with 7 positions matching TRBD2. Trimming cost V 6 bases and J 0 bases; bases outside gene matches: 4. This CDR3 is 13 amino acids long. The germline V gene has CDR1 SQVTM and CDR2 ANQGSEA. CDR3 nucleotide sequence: TGCAGCGTGTCCGGGACTAACCAAGAGACCCAGTACTTC. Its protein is CSVSGTNQETQYF.

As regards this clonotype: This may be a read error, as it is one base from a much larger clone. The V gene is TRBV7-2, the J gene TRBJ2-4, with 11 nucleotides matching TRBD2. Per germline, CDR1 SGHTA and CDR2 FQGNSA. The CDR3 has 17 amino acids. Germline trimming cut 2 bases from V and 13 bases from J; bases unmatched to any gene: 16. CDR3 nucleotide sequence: TGTGCCAGCAGCTTACAGGGAGGACTAGCGGGTTACAATGAGCAGTACTTC. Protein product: CASSLQGGLAGYNEQYF.

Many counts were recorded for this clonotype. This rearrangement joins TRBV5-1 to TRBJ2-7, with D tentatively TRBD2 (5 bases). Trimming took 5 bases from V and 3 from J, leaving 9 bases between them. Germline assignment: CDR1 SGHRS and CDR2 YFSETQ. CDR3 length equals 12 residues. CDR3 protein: CASSDGNYEQYF. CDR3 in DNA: TGCGCCAGCAGTGACGGGAACTACGAGCAGTACTTC.

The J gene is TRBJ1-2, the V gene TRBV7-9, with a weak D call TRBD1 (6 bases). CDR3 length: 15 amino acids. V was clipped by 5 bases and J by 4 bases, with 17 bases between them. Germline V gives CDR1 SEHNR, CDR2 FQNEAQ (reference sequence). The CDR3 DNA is TGTGCCAGCAGCCCCCCCAGGGGTTCATTCTATGGCTACACCTTC. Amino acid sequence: CASSPPRGSFYGYTF.

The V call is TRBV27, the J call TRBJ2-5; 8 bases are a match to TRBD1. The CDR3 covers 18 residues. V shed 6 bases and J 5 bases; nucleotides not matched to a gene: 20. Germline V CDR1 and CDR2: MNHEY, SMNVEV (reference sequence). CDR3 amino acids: CASRTGGWGPGGLETQYF. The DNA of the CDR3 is TGTGCCAGCAGAACAGGTGGTTGGGGGCCAGGGGGCCTCGAGACCCAGTACTTC.

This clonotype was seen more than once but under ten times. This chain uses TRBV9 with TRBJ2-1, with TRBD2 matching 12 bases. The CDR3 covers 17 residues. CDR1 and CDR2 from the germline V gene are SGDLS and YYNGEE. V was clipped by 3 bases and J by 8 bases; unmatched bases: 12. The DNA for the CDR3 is TGTGCCAGCAGCGGCCTCCGACTAGCGGGAGAGAGAGATGAGCAGTTCTTC. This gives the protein CASSGLRLAGERDEQFF.

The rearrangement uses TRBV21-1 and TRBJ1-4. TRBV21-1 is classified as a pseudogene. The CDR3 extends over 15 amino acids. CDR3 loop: CASSKEGRESEKLFF. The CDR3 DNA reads TGTGCCAGCAGCAAAGAGGGTCGGGAGAGTGAAAAACTGTTTTTT.

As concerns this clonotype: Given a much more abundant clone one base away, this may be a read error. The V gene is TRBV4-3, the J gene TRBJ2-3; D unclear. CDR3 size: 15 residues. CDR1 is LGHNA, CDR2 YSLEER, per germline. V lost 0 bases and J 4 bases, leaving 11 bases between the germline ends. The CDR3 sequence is CASSQDVRFADTQYF. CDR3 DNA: TGCGCCAGCAGCCAAGACGTGCGGTTCGCAGATACGCAGTATTTT.

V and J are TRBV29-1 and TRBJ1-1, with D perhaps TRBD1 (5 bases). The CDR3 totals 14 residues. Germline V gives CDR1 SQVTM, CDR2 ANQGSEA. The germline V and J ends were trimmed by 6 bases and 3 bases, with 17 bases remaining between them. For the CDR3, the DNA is TGCAGCGTGACTGATAGTTCGGGGGACACTGAAGCTTTCTTT. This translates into CSVTDSSGDTEAFF. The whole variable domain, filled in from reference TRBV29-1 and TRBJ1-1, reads SAVISQKPSRDICQRGTSLTIQCQVDSQVTMMFWYRQQPGQSLTLIATANQGSEATYESGFVIDKFPISRPNLTFSTLTVSNMSPEDSSIYLCSVTDSSGDTEAFFGQGTRLTVV.

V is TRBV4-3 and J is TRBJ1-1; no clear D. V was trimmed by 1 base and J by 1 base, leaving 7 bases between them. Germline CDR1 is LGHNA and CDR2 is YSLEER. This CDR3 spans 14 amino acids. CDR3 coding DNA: TGCGCCAGCAGCCAAGGATACAAGAACACTGAAGCTTTCTTT. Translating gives CASSQGYKNTEAFF.

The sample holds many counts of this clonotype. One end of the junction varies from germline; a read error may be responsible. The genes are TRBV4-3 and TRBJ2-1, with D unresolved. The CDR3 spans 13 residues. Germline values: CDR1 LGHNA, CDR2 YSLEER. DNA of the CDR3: TGTGCCAGCAGCCAAGGACGAAACAATGAGCAGTTCTTC. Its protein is CASSQGRNNEQFF.

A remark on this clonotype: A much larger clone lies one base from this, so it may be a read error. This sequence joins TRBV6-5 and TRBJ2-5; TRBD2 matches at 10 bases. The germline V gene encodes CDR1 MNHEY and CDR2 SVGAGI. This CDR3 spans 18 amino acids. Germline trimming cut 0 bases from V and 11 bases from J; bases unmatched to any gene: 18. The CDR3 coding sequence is TGTGCCAGCAGTTACTCCGGAAAGTCGCCTAGCGGGGGCATTTGGCAGTACTTC. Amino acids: CASSYSGKSPSGGIWQYF.

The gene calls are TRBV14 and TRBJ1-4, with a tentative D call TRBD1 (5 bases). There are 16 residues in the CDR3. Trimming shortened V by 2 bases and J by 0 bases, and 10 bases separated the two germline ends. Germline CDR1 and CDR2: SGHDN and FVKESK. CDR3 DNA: TGTGCCAGCAGCCAAAGCTGGGGCGCAACTAATGAAAAACTGTTTTTT. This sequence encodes CASSQSWGATNEKLFF.

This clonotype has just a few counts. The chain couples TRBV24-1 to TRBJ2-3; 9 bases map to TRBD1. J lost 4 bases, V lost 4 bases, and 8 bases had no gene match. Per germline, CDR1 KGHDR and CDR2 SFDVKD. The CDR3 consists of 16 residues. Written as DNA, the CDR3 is TGTGCCACCAGTGAATCCGGGACAGGGAGGGCAGATACGCAGTATTTT. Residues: CATSESGTGRADTQYF.

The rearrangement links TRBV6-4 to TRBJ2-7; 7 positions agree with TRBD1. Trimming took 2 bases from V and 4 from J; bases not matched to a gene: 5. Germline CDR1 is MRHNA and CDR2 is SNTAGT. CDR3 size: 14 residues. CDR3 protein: CASSDPRDSYEQYF. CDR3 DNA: TGTGCCAGCAGTGACCCCCGGGACAGTTACGAGCAGTACTTC.

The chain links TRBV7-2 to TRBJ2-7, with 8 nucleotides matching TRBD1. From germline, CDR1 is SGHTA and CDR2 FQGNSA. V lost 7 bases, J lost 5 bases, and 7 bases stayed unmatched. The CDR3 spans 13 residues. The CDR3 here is CASNKDRANEQYF. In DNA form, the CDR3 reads TGTGCCAGCAATAAGGACAGGGCGAACGAGCAGTACTTC.